This T cell receptor (beta chain) was identified in a study of CD8+ T cells in alopecia areata. General study results and limits: Tofacitinib did not eliminate many expanded lesional clones from scalp or blood. Scalp clonality decreased significantly with tofacitinib, and so did expanded CD8+ clones among the top 100.

Treatment indicated: oral pan-JAK inhibitor, 5-10 mg twice daily. Those with alopecia areata gave lesional scalp punch biopsies and peripheral blood. Cell sorting on a FACSAria was used to separate CD4+ and CD8+ T cells from the PBMCs. V was pared by 4 bases and J by 5 bases, with 16 bases between. The CDR3 spans 15 residues. Germline values: CDR1 SGHNT, CDR2 YYREEE (reference sequence). TCR sequencing used cDNA made by reverse transcription of extracted RNA. Assay used: immunoSEQ multiplex PCR; TCRdb lists only in-frame clones, some missing. Of 150,000 to 250,000 clones listed, 55% to 75% are singletons. This clone was detected once. As yet, its antigen is unknown.

The TCR was taken from a human donor with alopecia areata. Sample: CD4+ T cells sorted from blood, taken at week 24, from a patient treated with tofacitinib. The genes are TRBV5-4 and TRBJ2-1; no definite D call. The CDR3 spells CASSGVTGNDNEQFF. As DNA, the CDR3 is TGTGCCAGCAGCGGGGTCACCGGCAATGACAATGAGCAGTTCTTC.